These T cell receptor beta chains were read from a single sample in a study of regulatory T cells in long-lasting Graves disease. TCRdb itself ran the multiplex PCR reads through MiXCR, one entry per CDR3 protein. The sample contains roughly 560,000 distinct CDR3 sequences, around 13% of which appear only once. These data were also reused for a study on T cells in Graves' hyperthyroidism and ophthalmopathy.

The sample in question was peripheral blood mononuclear cells (PBMCs), obtained at new diagnosis, from a patient treated with antithyroid drugs. Receptor source: a woman under 40 with Graves disease. The conserved cysteine and the conserved F or W are not part of the CDR3 here. Fields, in order: D gene, V gene, J gene, CDR3 protein. The D gene is left open where the match is weak.

.	TRBV28	TRBJ1-5	ASRNARYSNQPQH
TRBD1	TRBV10-3	TRBJ1-1	ASGQGAATEAF
TRBD1	TRBV6-5	TRBJ2-1	ASSYFPERTGRDEQF
.	TRBV7-9	TRBJ1-3	ASSPTGGARGNTIY
.	TRBV10-3	TRBJ2-7	AISGRPGTPEYTYEQY
TRBD2	TRBV7-9	TRBJ2-7	ASKGLEGYEQY
.	TRBV24-1	TRBJ2-1	ATSESIPSNEQF
.	TRBV4-3	TRBJ2-1	ASSQDGNRYNEQF
TRBD2	TRBV10-3	TRBJ2-3	AISESTSGSVDTQY
.	TRBV28	TRBJ2-7	ASSFPLGEQY
.	TRBV7-9	TRBJ2-6	ATSPRGSGANVLT
TRBD2	TRBV7-9	TRBJ2-7	ASSYGLAGGTLY
.	TRBV28	TRBJ1-5	ASSLTGSDQPQH
.	TRBV6-1	TRBJ2-7	ASSGLLRGHVSYEQY
TRBD1	TRBV28	TRBJ1-4	ASSPTGVANEKLF
.	TRBV20-1	TRBJ1-2	SALGRAGYGYT
.	TRBV2	TRBJ2-1	ASSPFKYNEQF
TRBD1	TRBV27	TRBJ2-7	ASSPRTGDAAAYEQY
.	TRBV18	TRBJ2-5	ASSHAQGLGKETQY
.	TRBV19	TRBJ1-5	ASSIGASNQPQH
TRBD1	TRBV11-2	TRBJ2-1	ASSFGQGGWAEQF
.	TRBV4-1	TRBJ2-3	ASSQGWGADTQY
.	TRBV28	TRBJ2-1	ASSFMMFNGYNEQF
.	TRBV5-1	TRBJ2-2	ASSLVPGNTGELF
TRBD1	TRBV29-1	TRBJ2-5	SVQGDLQETQY
.	TRBV12-5	TRBJ2-3	ASALGSSTDTQY
.	TRBV11-3	TRBJ2-7	ASSLNYGPAYEQY
TRBD1	TRBV7-8	TRBJ1-5	ASSSTGAGQPQH
.	TRBV6-5	TRBJ2-3	ASSYRDPTTDTQY
TRBD2	TRBV29-1	TRBJ2-1	SVEEGFSGMMSYNEQF
TRBD2	TRBV3-1	TRBJ2-7	ASSQDLGAGGPYEQY
TRBD2	TRBV10-3	TRBJ2-1	AISTSGHNEQF